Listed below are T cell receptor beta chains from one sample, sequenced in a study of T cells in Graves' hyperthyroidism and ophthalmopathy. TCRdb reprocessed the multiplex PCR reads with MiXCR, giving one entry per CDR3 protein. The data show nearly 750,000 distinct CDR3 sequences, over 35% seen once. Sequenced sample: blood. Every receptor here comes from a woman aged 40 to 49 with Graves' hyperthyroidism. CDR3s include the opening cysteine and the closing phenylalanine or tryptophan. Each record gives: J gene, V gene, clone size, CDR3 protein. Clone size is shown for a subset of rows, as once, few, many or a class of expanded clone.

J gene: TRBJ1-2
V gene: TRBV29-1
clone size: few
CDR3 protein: CAWRLQGRSNYGYTF

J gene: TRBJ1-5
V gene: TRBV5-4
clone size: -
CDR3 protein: CASSQEGQGLISNQPQHF

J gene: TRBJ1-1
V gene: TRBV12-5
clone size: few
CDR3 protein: CASGREMNTEAFF

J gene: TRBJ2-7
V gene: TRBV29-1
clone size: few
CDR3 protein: CSVEYPGGYEQYF

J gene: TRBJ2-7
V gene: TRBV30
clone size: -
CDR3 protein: CAWSGRGSSYEQYF

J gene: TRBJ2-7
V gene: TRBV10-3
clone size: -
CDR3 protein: CASRSQGTSYEQYF

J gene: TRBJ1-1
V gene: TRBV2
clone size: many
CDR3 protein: CASGTANTEAFF

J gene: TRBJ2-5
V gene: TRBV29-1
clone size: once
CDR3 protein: CSVSSGEGTQYF

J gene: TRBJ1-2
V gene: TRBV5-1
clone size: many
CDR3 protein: CASSLEGEGYTF

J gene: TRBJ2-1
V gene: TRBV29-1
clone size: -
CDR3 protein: CSVASTGPYNEQFF

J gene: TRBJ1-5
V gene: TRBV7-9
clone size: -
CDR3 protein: CASSLEGAGADRNQPQHF

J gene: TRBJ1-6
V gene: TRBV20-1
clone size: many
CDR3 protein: CSARMGRMDSPLHF

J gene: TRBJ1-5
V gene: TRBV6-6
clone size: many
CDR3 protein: CASSYTTGGSQPQHF

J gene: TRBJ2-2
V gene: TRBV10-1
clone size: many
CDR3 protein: CASRKTANTGELFF

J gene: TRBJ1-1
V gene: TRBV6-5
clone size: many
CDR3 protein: CASSYSRNVDTEAFF

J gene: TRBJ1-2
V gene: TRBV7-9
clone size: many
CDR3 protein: CASSSSRGDGYTF

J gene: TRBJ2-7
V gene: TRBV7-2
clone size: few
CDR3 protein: CASSLAGAGGGEQYF

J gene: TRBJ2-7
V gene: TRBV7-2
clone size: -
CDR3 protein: CASESGASGGSYEQYF

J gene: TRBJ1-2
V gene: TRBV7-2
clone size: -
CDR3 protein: CASSGGGRGYTF

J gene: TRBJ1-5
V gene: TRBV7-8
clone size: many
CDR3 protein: CASSLARDGANQPQHF

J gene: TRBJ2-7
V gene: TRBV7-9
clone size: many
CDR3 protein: CASSRGQDSYEQYF

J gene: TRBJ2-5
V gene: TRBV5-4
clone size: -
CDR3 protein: CASSYTGSGQETQYF

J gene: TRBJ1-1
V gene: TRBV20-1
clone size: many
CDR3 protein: CSARGLENTEAFF

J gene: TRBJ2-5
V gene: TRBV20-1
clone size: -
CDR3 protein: CSARDPRTSETQYF

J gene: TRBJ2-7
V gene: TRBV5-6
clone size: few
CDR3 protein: CASTTGGSLSGYEQYF

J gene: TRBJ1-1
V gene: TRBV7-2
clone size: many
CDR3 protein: CASSPSMNTEAFF

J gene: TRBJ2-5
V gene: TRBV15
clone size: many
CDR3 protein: CATSRGEETQYF

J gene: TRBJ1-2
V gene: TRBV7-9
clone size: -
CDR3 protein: CASSSRPMNSWNYGYTF

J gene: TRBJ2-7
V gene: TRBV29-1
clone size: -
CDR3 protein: CSVGEPTTATYEQYF

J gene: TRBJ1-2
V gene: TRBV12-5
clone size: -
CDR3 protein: CASGLVQGGGYGYTF

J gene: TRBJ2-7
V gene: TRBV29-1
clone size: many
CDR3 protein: CSATRQAGVGEQYF

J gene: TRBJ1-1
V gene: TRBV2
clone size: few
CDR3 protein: CASSFQGRGNTEAFF

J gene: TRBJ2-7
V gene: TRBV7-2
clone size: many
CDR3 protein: CASTPEAGGLSYEQYF

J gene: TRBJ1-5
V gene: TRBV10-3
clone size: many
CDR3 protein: CATRLGQGTGQPQHF

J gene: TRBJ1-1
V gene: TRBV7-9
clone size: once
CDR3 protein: CASRFAANTGGSEAFF

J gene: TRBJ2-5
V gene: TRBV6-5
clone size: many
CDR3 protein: CASRTGGIETQYF

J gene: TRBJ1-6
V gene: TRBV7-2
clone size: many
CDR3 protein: CASSSTWDPGSPLHF